The 6 T cell receptor beta chains below come from one sample, sequenced in a study of CD8 T cells in ankylosing spondylitis. Via MiXCR, TCRdb re-called the 5' RACE reads, giving one row per CDR3 protein. The repertoire includes approximately 150,000 distinct CDR3 sequences, under 35% of them detected once, and 6% sits in the top ten. Sequenced material: synovial fluid, either unsorted or a sorted T cell fraction (not recorded which). The receptor source for this set is a male donor with ankylosing spondylitis.

This clonotype turned up a few times. The chain carries TRBV7-6 and TRBJ2-5, with D perhaps TRBD1 or TRBD2 (6 bases each). Germline V gives CDR1 SGHVS, CDR2 FNYEAQ. The CDR3 is 15 residues long. Trimming took 1 base from V and 4 from J, leaving 13 bases between them. The CDR3 reads CASSLGGGGRETQYF. CDR3 coding DNA: TGTGCCAGCAGCTTAGGCGGTGGGGGGCGAGAGACCCAGTACTTC.

The sample holds a few counts of this clonotype. The chain uses TRBV20-1 and TRBJ2-2; tentative D call: TRBD1 (6 bases). Trimming removed 6 bases at V and 1 base at J, with 9 bases between. The CDR3 covers 13 residues. Germline lookup yields CDR1 DFQATT and CDR2 SNEGSKA (reference sequence). The CDR3 is CSANRENTGELFF. Here the CDR3 DNA reads TGCAGTGCCAACAGGGAGAACACCGGGGAGCTGTTTTTT.

This clonotype occurred many times. The chain employs TRBV3-1 and TRBJ2-1; TRBD1 matches 7 bases. The V gene's germline CDR1 is LGHDT and CDR2 YNNKEL (reference sequence). The CDR3 runs 15 residues. The V and J ends lost 4 bases and 7 bases, in that order; junction bases with no gene match: 10. The DNA of the CDR3 is TGTGCCAGCAGCCGGATTGGGACAGAAGCGAATGAGCAGTTCTTC. Protein: CASSRIGTEANEQFF.

V usage is TRBV4-1 and J usage is TRBJ2-3; D may be TRBD1 (5 bases). Looked up from germline, CDR1 is MGHRA and CDR2 is YSYEKL. The V end lost 1 base, the J end lost 5 bases, and 13 bases lay between the germline ends. The CDR3 covers 15 residues. The CDR3 DNA sequence: TGCGCCAGCAGCCAAGCCCGACAGTCTAAAGATACGCAGTATTTT. This encodes CASSQARQSKDTQYF.

V is TRBV2 and J is TRBJ1-5, with no clear D. Germline V gene sequence: CDR1 SNHLY, CDR2 FYNNEI. Between the trimmed V and J ends, which lost 6 bases and 1 base, there was a span of 7 bases. This CDR3 spans 13 amino acids. CDR3 region: CASRLESNQPQHF. The CDR3 nucleotides read TGTGCCAGCAGACTAGAGAGCAATCAGCCCCAGCATTTT.

This clonotype was detected only a few times. The chain couples TRBV27 to TRBJ1-2, with D unresolved. The germline CDR1 and CDR2 sequences are MNHEY and SMNVEV (reference sequence). The CDR3 sequence is 14 residues long. Trimming removed 5 bases from V and 5 bases from J, with 15 bases in between. CDR3 residues: CASSVDGRGYGYTF. Here the CDR3 DNA reads TGTGCCAGCAGTGTTGACGGCCGCGGGTATGGCTACACCTTC.